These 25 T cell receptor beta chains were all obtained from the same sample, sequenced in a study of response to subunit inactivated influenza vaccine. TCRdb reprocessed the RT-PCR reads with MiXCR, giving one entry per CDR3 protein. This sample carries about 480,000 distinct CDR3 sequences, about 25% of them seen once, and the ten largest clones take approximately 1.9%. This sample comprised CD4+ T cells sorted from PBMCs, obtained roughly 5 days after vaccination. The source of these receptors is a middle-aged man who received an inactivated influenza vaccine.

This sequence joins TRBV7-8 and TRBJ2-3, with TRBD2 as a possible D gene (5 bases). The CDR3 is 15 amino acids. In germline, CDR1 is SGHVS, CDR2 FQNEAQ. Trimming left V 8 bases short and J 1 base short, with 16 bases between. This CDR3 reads CASGLGIGRTDTQYF. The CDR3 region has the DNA TGTGCCAGCGGACTCGGGATAGGGCGCACAGATACGCAGTATTTT.

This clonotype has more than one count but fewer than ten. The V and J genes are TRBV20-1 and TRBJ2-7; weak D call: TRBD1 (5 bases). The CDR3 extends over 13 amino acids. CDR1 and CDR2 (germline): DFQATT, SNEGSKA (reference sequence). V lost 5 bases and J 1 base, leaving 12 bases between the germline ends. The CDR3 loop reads CSADNRLSYEQYF. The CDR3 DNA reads TGCAGTGCTGACAACAGGCTTTCCTACGAGCAGTACTTC.

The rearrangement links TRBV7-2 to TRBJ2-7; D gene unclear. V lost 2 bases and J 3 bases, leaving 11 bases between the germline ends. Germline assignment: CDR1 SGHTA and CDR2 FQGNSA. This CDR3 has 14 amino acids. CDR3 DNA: TGTGCCAGCAGCTTATCCGAGGCAGTCTACGAGCAGTACTTC. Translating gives CASSLSEAVYEQYF.

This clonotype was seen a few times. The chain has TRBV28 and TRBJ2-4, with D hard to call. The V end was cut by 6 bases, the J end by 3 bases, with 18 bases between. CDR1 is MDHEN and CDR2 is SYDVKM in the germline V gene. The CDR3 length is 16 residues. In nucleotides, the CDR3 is TGTGCCAGCAGACGATACAGCGCTGGGGACAAAAACATTCAGTACTTC. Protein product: CASRRYSAGDKNIQYF. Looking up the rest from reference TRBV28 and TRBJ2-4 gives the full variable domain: DVKVTQSSRYLVKRTGEKVFLECVQDMDHENMFWYRQDPGLGLRLIYFSYDVKMKEKGDIPEGYSVSREKKERFSLILESASTNQTSMYLCASRRYSAGDKNIQYFGAGTRLSVL.

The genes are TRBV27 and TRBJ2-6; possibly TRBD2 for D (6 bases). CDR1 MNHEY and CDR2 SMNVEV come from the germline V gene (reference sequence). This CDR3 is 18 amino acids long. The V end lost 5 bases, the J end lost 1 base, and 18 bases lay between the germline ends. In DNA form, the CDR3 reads TGTGCCAGCAGTACCTGGGGAGGAGTCCGATCTGGGGCCAACGTCCTGACTTTC. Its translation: CASSTWGGVRSGANVLTF.

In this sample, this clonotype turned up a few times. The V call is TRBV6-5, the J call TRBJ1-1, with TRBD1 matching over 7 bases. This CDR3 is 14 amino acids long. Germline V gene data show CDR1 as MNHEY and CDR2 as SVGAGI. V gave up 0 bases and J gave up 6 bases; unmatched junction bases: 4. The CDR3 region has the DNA TGTGCCAGCAGTTACTCGGCAGGGGGTGCTGAAGCTTTCTTT. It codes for CASSYSAGGAEAFF.

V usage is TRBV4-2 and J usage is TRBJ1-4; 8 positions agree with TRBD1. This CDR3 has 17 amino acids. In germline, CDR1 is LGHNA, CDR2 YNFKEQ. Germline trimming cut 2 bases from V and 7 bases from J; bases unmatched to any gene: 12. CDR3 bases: TGTGCCAGCAGCCAATCCGGGACAGGAGCCCGATCTGAAAAACTGTTTTTT. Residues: CASSQSGTGARSEKLFF.

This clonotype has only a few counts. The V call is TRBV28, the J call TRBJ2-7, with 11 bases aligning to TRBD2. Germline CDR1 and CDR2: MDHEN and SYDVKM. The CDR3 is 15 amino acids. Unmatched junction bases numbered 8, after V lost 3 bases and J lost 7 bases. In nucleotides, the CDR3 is TGTGCCAGCAGTTTCCATAGCGGGGGGGTACGTGAGCAGTACTTC. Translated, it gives CASSFHSGGVREQYF.

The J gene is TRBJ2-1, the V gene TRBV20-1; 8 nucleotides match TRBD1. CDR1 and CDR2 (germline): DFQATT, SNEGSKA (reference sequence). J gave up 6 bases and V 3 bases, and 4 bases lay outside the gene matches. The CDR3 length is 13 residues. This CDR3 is CSASSGGGNEQFF. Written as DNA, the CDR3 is TGCAGTGCTAGCTCAGGGGGCGGCAATGAGCAGTTCTTC.

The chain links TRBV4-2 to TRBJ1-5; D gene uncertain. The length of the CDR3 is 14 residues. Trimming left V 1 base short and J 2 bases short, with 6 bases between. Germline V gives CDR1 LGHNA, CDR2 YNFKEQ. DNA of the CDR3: TGTGCCAGCAGCCAAGGGGGTCGCAATCAGCCCCAGCATTTT. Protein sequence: CASSQGGRNQPQHF.

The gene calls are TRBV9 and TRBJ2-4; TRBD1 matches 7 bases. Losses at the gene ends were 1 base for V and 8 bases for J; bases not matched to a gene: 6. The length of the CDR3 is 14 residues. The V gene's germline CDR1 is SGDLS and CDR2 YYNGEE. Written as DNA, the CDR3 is TGTGCCAGCAGCGTATCCAGACAGGGCGACATTCAGTACTTC. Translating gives CASSVSRQGDIQYF.

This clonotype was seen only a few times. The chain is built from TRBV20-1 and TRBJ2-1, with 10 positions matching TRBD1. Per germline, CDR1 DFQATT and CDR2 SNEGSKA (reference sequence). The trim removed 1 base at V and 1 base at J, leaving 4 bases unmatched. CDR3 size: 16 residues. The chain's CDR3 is CSARARDRGSYNEQFF. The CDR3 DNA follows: TGCAGTGCTAGAGCCCGGGACAGGGGTTCCTACAATGAGCAGTTCTTC.

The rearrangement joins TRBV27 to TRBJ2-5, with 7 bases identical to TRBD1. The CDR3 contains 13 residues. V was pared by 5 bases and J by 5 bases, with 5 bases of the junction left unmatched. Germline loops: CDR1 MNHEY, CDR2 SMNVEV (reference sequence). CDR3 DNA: TGTGCCAGCAGTCCGGGACAGTGGGAGACCCAGTACTTC. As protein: CASSPGQWETQYF.

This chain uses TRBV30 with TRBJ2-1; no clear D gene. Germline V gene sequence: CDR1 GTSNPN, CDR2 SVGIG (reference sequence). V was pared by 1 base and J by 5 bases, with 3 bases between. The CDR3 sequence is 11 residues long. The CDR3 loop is CAWSGNNEQFF. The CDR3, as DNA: TGTGCCTGGAGTGGGAACAATGAGCAGTTCTTC.

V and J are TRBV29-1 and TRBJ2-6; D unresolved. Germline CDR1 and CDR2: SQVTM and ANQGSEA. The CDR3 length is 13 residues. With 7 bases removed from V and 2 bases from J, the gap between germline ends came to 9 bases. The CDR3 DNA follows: TGCAGCGCCCGGGTTGCTGGGGCCAACGTCCTGACTTTC. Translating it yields CSARVAGANVLTF.

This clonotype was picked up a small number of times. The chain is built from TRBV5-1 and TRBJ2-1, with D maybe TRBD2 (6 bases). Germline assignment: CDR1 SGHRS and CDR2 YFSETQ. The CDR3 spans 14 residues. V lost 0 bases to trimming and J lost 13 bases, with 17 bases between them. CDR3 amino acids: CASSLGRSEGRQFF. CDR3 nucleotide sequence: TGCGCCAGCAGCTTGGGAAGGTCGGAGGGACGCCAGTTCTTC.

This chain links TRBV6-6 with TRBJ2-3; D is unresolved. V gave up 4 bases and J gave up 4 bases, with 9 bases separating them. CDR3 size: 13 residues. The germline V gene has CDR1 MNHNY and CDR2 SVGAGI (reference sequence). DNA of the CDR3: TGTGCCAGCAGTTTTAGACGAGCAGATACGCAGTATTTT. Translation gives CASSFRRADTQYF.

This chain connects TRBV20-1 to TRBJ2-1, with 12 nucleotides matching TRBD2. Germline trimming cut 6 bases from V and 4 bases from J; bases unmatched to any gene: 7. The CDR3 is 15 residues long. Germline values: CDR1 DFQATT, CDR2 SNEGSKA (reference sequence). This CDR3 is CSAPKLAGGYNEQFF. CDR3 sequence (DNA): TGCAGTGCGCCTAAACTAGCGGGAGGATACAATGAGCAGTTCTTC.

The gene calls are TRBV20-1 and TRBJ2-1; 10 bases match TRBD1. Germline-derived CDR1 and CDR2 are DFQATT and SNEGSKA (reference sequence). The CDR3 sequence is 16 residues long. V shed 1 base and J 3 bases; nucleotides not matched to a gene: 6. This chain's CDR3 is CSARGEGDRGYNEQFF. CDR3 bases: TGCAGTGCTAGAGGTGAAGGGGACAGGGGCTACAATGAGCAGTTCTTC.

The CDR3 region has the DNA TGCAGTGCTAGTTCCGTAGCGTATTCTAGCACAGATACGCAGTATTTT. It translates to CSASSVAYSSTDTQYF. The chain carries TRBV20-1 and TRBJ2-3, with D tentatively TRBD2 (5 bases). V was shortened by 3 bases and J by 0 bases, with 16 bases between the two germline ends. CDR1 and CDR2 (germline): DFQATT, SNEGSKA (reference sequence). The CDR3 length is 16 residues.

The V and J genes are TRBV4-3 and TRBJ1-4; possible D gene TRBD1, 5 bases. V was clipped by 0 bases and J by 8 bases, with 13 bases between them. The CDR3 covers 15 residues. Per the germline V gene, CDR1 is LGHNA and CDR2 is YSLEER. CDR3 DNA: TGCGCCAGCAGCCAAGATGGGGGTTACGTGGAAAAACTGTTTTTT. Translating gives CASSQDGGYVEKLFF.

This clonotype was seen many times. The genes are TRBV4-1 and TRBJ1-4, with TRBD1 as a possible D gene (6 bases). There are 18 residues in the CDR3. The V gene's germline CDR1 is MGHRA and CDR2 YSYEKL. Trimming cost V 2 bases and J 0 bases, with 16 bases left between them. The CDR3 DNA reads TGCGCCAGCAGCCAATCCGGGGGGCAGACCGCAACTAATGAAAAACTGTTTTTT. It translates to CASSQSGGQTATNEKLFF.

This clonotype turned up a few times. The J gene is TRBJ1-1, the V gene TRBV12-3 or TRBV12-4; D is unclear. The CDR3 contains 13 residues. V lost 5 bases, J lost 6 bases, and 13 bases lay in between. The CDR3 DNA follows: TGTGCCAGCAGTCTATCCCAAATGCCTGAAGCTTTCTTT. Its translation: CASSLSQMPEAFF.

The CDR3 sequence is CASSSGEADTGELFF. As DNA, the CDR3 is TGTGCCAGCAGTTCCGGGGAGGCGGACACCGGGGAGCTGTTTTTT. The chain recombines TRBV5-6 with TRBJ2-2; a possible D gene is TRBD2 (6 bases). Looked up from germline, CDR1 is SGHDT and CDR2 is YYEEEE. The ends were cut back, 5 bases at V and 3 bases at J, with 14 bases in the middle. CDR3 size: 15 residues.

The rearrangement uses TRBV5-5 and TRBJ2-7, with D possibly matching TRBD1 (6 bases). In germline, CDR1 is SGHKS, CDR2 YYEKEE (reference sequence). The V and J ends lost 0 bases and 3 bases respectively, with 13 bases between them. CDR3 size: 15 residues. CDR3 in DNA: TGTGCCAGCAGCTTGGGCACAGGGCTTTTCTACGAGCAGTACTTC. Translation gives CASSLGTGLFYEQYF.